Shown below are 31 T cell receptor beta chains from a single sample sequenced in a study of cytomegalovirus exposure and HLA in healthy donors. The primer mix had 60 Vbeta and 13 Jbeta primers. Repertoires were generated with immunoSEQ multiplex PCR, while TCRdb's copy carries only in-frame clones and drops some. Counted here are over 75,000 clones, over 60% occurring once; the ten biggest clones make up 15% to 20%. The sample was PBMCs. These receptors were obtained from a man in his 60s in good health and CMV-seropositive.

The chain combines TRBV7-2 with TRBJ2-2, with 7 bases matching TRBD2. The junction had 4 bases not matched to a gene; V was cut back by 1 base and J by 5 bases. This CDR3 contains 15 residues. CDR1 SGHTA and CDR2 FQGNSA come from the germline V gene. The CDR3 region is CASSLVLARTGELFF. CDR3 bases: TGTGCCAGCAGCTTAGTACTAGCGAGAACCGGGGAGCTGTTTTTT. The full variable domain, its missing parts supplied by reference TRBV7-2 and TRBJ2-2, is GAGVSQSPSNKVTEKGKDVELRCDPISGHTALYWYRQSLGQGLEFLIYFQGNSAPDKSGLPSDRFSAERTGGSVSTLTIQRTQQEDSAVYLCASSLVLARTGELFFGEGSRLTVL.

J is TRBJ1-2 and V is TRBV5-5; D gene uncertain. With 0 bases removed from V and 8 bases from J, the gap between germline ends came to 11 bases. Germline V CDR1 and CDR2: SGHKS, YYEKEE (reference sequence). The CDR3 covers 13 residues. The CDR3 loop is CASSLEVYWGYTF. The CDR3 DNA reads TGTGCCAGCAGCTTGGAAGTTTACTGGGGCTACACCTTC.

This chain links TRBV19 with TRBJ2-2; 8 bases agree with TRBD1. The CDR3 is made up of 17 amino acids. The V segment lost 1 base and the J segment 6 bases; nucleotides outside the gene matches: 10. Germline CDR1 LNHDA, CDR2 SQIVND (reference sequence). CDR3 DNA: TGTGCCAGTAGTATAGGTTCAGGGGGCGCTATCCCCGGGGAGCTGTTTTTT. Its translation: CASSIGSGGAIPGELFF.

This clone has only one observation. This sequence joins TRBV7-8 and TRBJ2-2, with 9 bases identical to TRBD1. The CDR3 is 16 residues long. V lost 5 bases and J lost 4; bases outside the gene matches: 8. Germline CDR1 reads SGHVS; CDR2 reads FQNEAQ. The CDR3 sequence: CASSPGQGKGTGELFF. For the CDR3, the DNA is TGTGCCAGCAGCCCTGGACAGGGGAAGGGCACCGGGGAGCTGTTTTTT.

This clone was recorded a few times. The gene calls are TRBV5-4 and TRBJ1-2; tentative D call: TRBD1 (6 bases). CDR1 is SGHNT and CDR2 is YYREEE in the germline V gene (reference sequence). V was trimmed by 3 bases and J by 7 bases, leaving 7 bases between them. CDR3 length: 11 residues. CDR3 residues: CASSSQGGYTF. CDR3 bases: TGTGCCAGCAGCTCACAGGGTGGCTACACCTTC.

The chain combines TRBV9 with TRBJ2-5; perhaps TRBD1 as D (5 bases). V gave up 4 bases and J gave up 2 bases, with 9 bases separating them. Per the germline V gene, CDR1 is SGDLS and CDR2 is YYNGEE. The CDR3 has 13 amino acids. CDR3 protein: CASSWGQQETQYF. DNA of the CDR3: TGTGCCAGCAGCTGGGGCCAACAAGAGACCCAGTACTTC.

J is TRBJ1-1 and V is TRBV19, with TRBD1 matching over 9 bases. Germline V lookup: CDR1 LNHDA, CDR2 SQIVND (reference sequence). The CDR3 covers 13 residues. With V trimmed by 8 bases and J by 6 bases, 7 bases remained unmatched. The CDR3 loop is CASSWGQGSEAFF. The CDR3 nucleotides read TGTGCCAGTTCGTGGGGACAGGGCTCTGAAGCTTTCTTT.

The chain has TRBV12-5 and TRBJ1-1, with D perhaps TRBD1 (5 bases). The CDR3 has 16 residues. Trimming stripped 0 bases from V and 5 bases from J, with 16 bases between. Per germline, CDR1 LGHNT and CDR2 FRNRAP. DNA of the CDR3: TGTGCTAGTGGTTTGGTATCAGGGAAGGCTGGTACTGAAGCTTTCTTT. It encodes CASGLVSGKAGTEAFF.

The chain is built from TRBV2 and TRBJ1-5; perhaps TRBD1 as D (5 bases). With 7 bases removed from V and 4 bases from J, the gap between germline ends came to 14 bases. This CDR3 contains 14 residues. Germline V gene sequence: CDR1 SNHLY, CDR2 FYNNEI. In nucleotides, the CDR3 is TGTGCCAGCAAATCTACGGGGGTTAATCAGCCCCAGCATTTT. This gives the protein CASKSTGVNQPQHF.

The V and J genes are TRBV11-1 and TRBJ2-7, with 13 bases matching TRBD2. The CDR3 is 16 amino acids. Germline-derived CDR1 and CDR2 are SGHAT and FQDESV (reference sequence). Unmatched junction bases numbered 5, after V lost 5 bases and J lost 1 base. CDR3 region: CASSPRTSGGSYEQYF. The CDR3, as DNA: TGTGCCAGCAGCCCACGGACTAGCGGGGGATCCTACGAGCAGTACTTC.

The chain's CDR3 is CASSTGQSNYGYTF. CDR3 bases: TGCGCCAGCAGCACCGGACAGTCCAACTATGGCTACACCTTC. This chain links TRBV5-1 with TRBJ1-2; D might be TRBD1 (6 bases). The CDR3 loop spans 14 amino acids. The V gene lost 4 bases and the J gene lost 2 bases, with 12 bases spanning the gap. CDR1 SGHRS and CDR2 YFSETQ come from the germline V gene.

This clone has only one observation. The rearrangement links TRBV19 to TRBJ2-3, with 11 bases lining up with TRBD1. With V trimmed by 5 bases and J by 2 bases, 3 bases remained unmatched. Germline CDR1 is LNHDA and CDR2 is SQIVND (reference sequence). This CDR3 has 15 residues. The CDR3 loop is CASSSGQGATDTQYF. The CDR3 DNA follows: TGTGCCAGTAGTTCAGGACAGGGGGCCACAGATACGCAGTATTTT.

The chain uses TRBV7-2 and TRBJ2-1; 13 bases are shared with TRBD2. The CDR3 covers 16 residues. Germline CDR1 is SGHTA and CDR2 is FQGNSA. The V and J ends lost 4 bases and 8 bases, in that order; junction bases with no gene match: 8. CDR3 in DNA: TGTGCCAGCAGCTACACTAGCGGGGGGGCCTTGCATGAGCAGTTCTTC. It translates to CASSYTSGGALHEQFF.

The chain recombines TRBV7-2 with TRBJ2-1; a possible D gene is TRBD2 (5 bases). Trimming stripped 5 bases from V and 9 bases from J, with 20 bases between. The germline CDR1 and CDR2 sequences are SGHTA and FQGNSA. This CDR3 contains 15 residues. CDR3 residues: CASSPESSLAGEQFF. CDR3 bases: TGTGCCAGCAGCCCCGAGTCGAGTCTAGCCGGTGAGCAGTTCTTC.

The chain couples TRBV6-5 to TRBJ2-5; D unresolved. The length of the CDR3 is 15 residues. Trimming removed 5 bases from V and 5 bases from J, with 18 bases in between. Germline CDR1 reads MNHEY; CDR2 reads SVGAGI. CDR3: CASSARFPPQETQYF. CDR3 coding DNA: TGTGCCAGCAGTGCCCGTTTCCCACCCCAGGAGACCCAGTACTTC.

V usage is TRBV7-2 and J usage is TRBJ2-7; D remains ambiguous. Trimming pared 3 bases from V and 7 bases from J, leaving 13 bases between. CDR1 and CDR2 from the germline V gene are SGHTA and FQGNSA. The CDR3 spans 13 residues. The DNA of the CDR3 is TGTGCCAGCAGCTTGTCGGTTTCCTGGGAGCAGTACTTC. Residues: CASSLSVSWEQYF.

Turning to this clone: This specimen includes other DNA sequences encoding the same CDR3. The chain joins TRBV27 to TRBJ2-7; D possibly corresponds to TRBD1 (6 bases). The CDR3 spans 15 residues. Trimming shortened V by 3 bases and J by 10 bases, and 22 bases separated the two germline ends. Germline V lookup: CDR1 MNHEY, CDR2 SMNVEV (reference sequence). CDR3 region: CASSFRRTHSGEQYF. DNA for the CDR3: TGTGCCAGCAGTTTCCGAAGGACACACTCAGGGGAACAGTACTTC.

The chain has TRBV7-2 and TRBJ1-5; D is unclear. Germline lookup yields CDR1 SGHTA and CDR2 FQGNSA. V dropped 4 bases and J dropped 6 bases, with 7 bases sitting between them. The length of the CDR3 is 12 residues. The CDR3 sequence: CASSSYSQPQHF. The CDR3 nucleotides read TGTGCCAGCAGCTCCTACTCTCAGCCCCAGCATTTT.

The chain couples TRBV4-1 to TRBJ2-5; D is uncertain. The CDR3 is 14 residues long. Germline CDR1 MGHRA, CDR2 YSYEKL. The V gene lost 1 base and the J gene lost 5 bases, with 11 bases spanning the gap. This CDR3 is CASSQAGVVETQYF. The CDR3, as DNA: TGCGCCAGCAGCCAAGCGGGTGTGGTGGAGACCCAGTACTTC.

This clone was counted only a few times. The gene calls are TRBV5-1 and TRBJ1-1, with TRBD1 matching 7 bases. CDR1 and CDR2 (germline): SGHRS, YFSETQ. V shed 4 bases and J 1 base; nucleotides not matched to a gene: 10. The CDR3 is made up of 16 amino acids. The CDR3 region is CASSGGTVGENTEAFF. In nucleotides, the CDR3 is TGCGCCAGCAGCGGTGGGACAGTGGGCGAGAACACTGAAGCTTTCTTT.

V gene TRBV2 combines with J gene TRBJ1-5, with 7 bases matching TRBD1. Germline CDR1 reads SNHLY; CDR2 reads FYNNEI. The CDR3 spans 16 residues. Trimming removed 7 bases from V and 3 bases from J; junction bases left unmatched: 12. CDR3 sequence: CASTARGSRSNQPQHF. For the CDR3, the DNA is TGTGCCAGCACCGCCAGGGGGAGTCGCTCCAATCAGCCCCAGCATTTT.

V is TRBV7-9 and J is TRBJ2-5, with a possible D match to TRBD1 (6 bases). V was shortened by 5 bases and J by 2 bases, with 15 bases between the two germline ends. Germline CDR1 is SEHNR and CDR2 is FQNEAQ (reference sequence). The CDR3 runs 15 residues. CDR3 nucleotide sequence: TGTGCCAGCAGCGGGCCGGGACAAGATCAAGAGACCCAGTACTTC. It specifies CASSGPGQDQETQYF.

In this sample, this clone turned up once. The chain links TRBV18 to TRBJ1-4, with 10 bases identical to TRBD1. Looked up from germline, CDR1 is KGHSH and CDR2 is LQKENI. The CDR3 sequence is 16 residues long. The ends lost 3 bases at V and 7 bases at J; junction bases unmatched: 8. The CDR3 DNA follows: TGTGCCAGCTCACCGAGATTAGGGACAGGGGCTGAAAAACTGTTTTTT. Translated: CASSPRLGTGAEKLFF.

About this clone: Relative to the germline gene, one junction end is altered; a read error may explain this. The genes are TRBV7-9 and TRBJ2-3, with D maybe TRBD2 (6 bases). Germline V gene sequence: CDR1 SEHNR, CDR2 FQNEAQ (reference sequence). This CDR3 region has 14 residues. The DNA of the CDR3 is TGTGCCGGCAGCTTTTGGGGGGGCACAGATACGCAGTATTTT. It codes for CAGSFWGGTDTQYF. Drawing the rest from reference TRBV7-9 and TRBJ2-3, the complete variable domain is DTGVSQNPRHKITKRGQNVTFRCDPISEHNRLYWYRQTLGQGPEFLTYFQNEAQLEKSRLLSDRFSAERPKGSFSTLEIQRTEQGDSAMYLCAGSFWGGTDTQYFGPGTRLTVL.

This clone was detected a few times. This chain joins TRBV6-6 and TRBJ1-3; D gene unclear. Trimming cost V 7 bases and J 2 bases, with 12 bases left between them. Germline loops: CDR1 MNHNY, CDR2 SVGAGI (reference sequence). The CDR3 covers 14 residues. CDR3 loop: CASKRDSAGNTIYF. In DNA form, the CDR3 reads TGTGCCAGCAAGAGGGATTCCGCTGGAAACACCATATATTTT.

V is TRBV7-9 and J is TRBJ1-3, with a tentative D call TRBD1 (5 bases). The germline CDR1 and CDR2 sequences are SEHNR and FQNEAQ (reference sequence). V was shortened by 0 bases and J by 3 bases, with 12 bases between the two germline ends. This CDR3 contains 16 residues. This chain's CDR3 is CASSLAVGGRGNTIYF. The CDR3 nucleotides read TGTGCCAGCAGCTTAGCGGTCGGGGGTCGTGGAAACACCATATATTTT. The full variable domain, in which reference TRBV7-9 and TRBJ1-3 provide the parts outside the CDR3, is DTGVSQNPRHKITKRGQNVTFRCDPISEHNRLYWYRQTLGQGPEFLTYFQNEAQLEKSRLLSDRFSAERPKGSFSTLEIQRTEQGDSAMYLCASSLAVGGRGNTIYFGEGSWLTVV.

The chain combines TRBV21-1 with TRBJ2-2; the table's TRBD2 call for D was not verified on the DNA. TRBV21-1 is a pseudogene locus. The CDR3 loop spans 17 amino acids. CDR3 DNA sequence: TGTGCCAGCAGCAAAGAGGCGGCGGGGGCTTACACCGGGGAGCTGTTTTTT. This gives the protein CASSKEAAGAYTGELFF.

The V and J genes are TRBV5-4 and TRBJ1-3, with D uncertain. Looked up from germline, CDR1 is SGHNT and CDR2 is YYREEE (reference sequence). This CDR3 region has 14 residues. Trimming shortened V by 0 bases and J by 1 base, and 5 bases separated the two germline ends. The CDR3 is CASSLAGSGNTIYF. DNA for the CDR3: TGTGCCAGCAGCTTGGCGGGGTCTGGAAACACCATATATTTT.

The chain combines TRBV9 with TRBJ2-7; 11 nucleotides agree with TRBD1. Germline V gives CDR1 SGDLS, CDR2 YYNGEE. This CDR3 has 15 amino acids. Trimming took 4 bases from V and 2 from J; bases not matched to a gene: 5. CDR3 sequence (DNA): TGTGCCAGCAGCCCGCAGGGACAGGGGGCCTACGAGCAGTACTTC. It yields the protein CASSPQGQGAYEQYF.

The rearrangement uses TRBV10-3 and TRBJ2-5; 10 bases are a match to TRBD2. V lost 4 bases, J lost 2 bases, and 7 bases stayed unmatched. This CDR3 is built from 16 residues. CDR1 and CDR2 from the germline V gene are ENHRY and SYGVKD. This CDR3 reads CAISVTSGELQETQYF. CDR3 sequence (DNA): TGTGCCATCAGTGTTACTAGCGGGGAATTACAAGAGACCCAGTACTTC.

CDR3 nucleotides: TGTGCCAGCAGTTTCCTCGACAGGGGAGACTACGAGCAGTACTTC. Translating it yields CASSFLDRGDYEQYF. The chain links TRBV28 to TRBJ2-5; TRBD1 matches at 8 bases. The J call could be wrong; TRBJ2-7 is a better fit for the DNA end. CDR1 and CDR2 (germline): MDHEN, SYDVKM. This CDR3 spans 15 amino acids.